The clone carrying this T cell receptor beta chain appeared a few times. The data were taken from a study of identical twins. TCRdb re-analysed the 5' RACE reads in MiXCR, keeping a single row per CDR3 protein. The sample lists around 340,000 distinct CDR3 sequences; about 12% were seen once. Germline assignment: CDR1 MNHNS and CDR2 SASEGT. With 7 bases removed from V and 0 bases from J, the gap between germline ends came to 7 bases. The CDR3 runs 13 residues. The sample was also linked to a second study, of yellow fever vaccine responses in identical twins.

V gene TRBV6-1 combines with J gene TRBJ1-3; D is unclear. Sequenced input: CD8+ T cells sorted from blood. This receptor was identified in a woman between 18 and 29 years old in good health. CDR3 bases: TGTGCCAGCACTCGGGACTCTGGAAACACCATATATTTT. Residues: CASTRDSGNTIYF.